The sequence of this T cell receptor (beta chain) was determined in a study of human T cells and chemical hapten exposure. The CDR3 consists of 16 residues. Trimming took off 5 bases at V and 2 bases at J, with 17 bases between the two ends. Per the germline V gene, CDR1 is SGHTA and CDR2 is FQGNSA. General observations from the study: Having alopecia, donors may respond immunologically unlike healthy people.

TCRdb re-analysed the RACE reads in MiXCR, keeping a single row per CDR3 protein. The sample contains fewer than 95,000 distinct CDR3 sequences, roughly a tenth of which appear only once. This clonotype has just a few counts. Its antigen is as yet unknown. Time point of the sample: patch test 1, 2 weeks after DPC sensitization. Treatment here: therapeutic diphenylcyclopropenone sensitization with weekly scalp DPC. This sample comprised whole blood, obtained in connection with sensitization to the hapten diphenylcyclopropenone (DPC). This chain links TRBV7-2 with TRBJ2-3; D is perhaps TRBD1 (6 bases). The receptor's source is a man between 40 and 49 years old with alopecia areata. Some clones in this sample may be carry-over from other donors' samples. The CDR3 DNA follows: TGTGCCAGCAGCCTCCGGGTACAGGGACCCACAGATACGCAGTATTTT. This encodes CASSLRVQGPTDTQYF.